This entry lists 19 T cell receptor beta chains sequenced from one sample in a study of CD4 T cells in relation to SARS-CoV-2 and coronaviruses. These receptors lack a known antigen. Profiling relied on immunoSEQ multiplex PCR, and the TCRdb table lists in-frame clones only, not all of them. The sample carries some 35,000 clones, more than 65% recorded once. Sequenced input: naive CD4+ T cells from PBMCs, cultured in vitro. The subset: naive CD4+ T cells isolated by negative enrichment. The receptor source for this set is an adult with COVID-19.

The CDR3 nucleotides are TGTGCCAGCAGCTCTACAAATGAAGCTTTCTTT. Amino acid sequence: CASSSTNEAFF. The rearrangement joins TRBV12-3 or TRBV12-4 to TRBJ1-1; D is ambiguous. The CDR3 is made up of 11 amino acids. Trimming shortened V by 6 bases and J by 7 bases, and 9 bases separated the two germline ends.

V usage is TRBV19 and J usage is TRBJ2-7; D possibly corresponds to TRBD1 (6 bases). V was trimmed by 6 bases and J by 3 bases, leaving 21 bases between them. Germline-derived CDR1 and CDR2 are LNHDA and SQIVND (reference sequence). This CDR3 has 16 amino acids. CDR3 residues: CASRTQAAGEIYEQYF. The DNA for the CDR3 is TGTGCCAGTAGAACTCAAGCGGCAGGGGAGATCTACGAGCAGTACTTC.

This chain uses TRBV19 with TRBJ2-2, with TRBD2 matching over 10 bases. J was trimmed by 6 bases and V by 5 bases; bases with no gene match: 12. This CDR3 is 17 amino acids long. The germline CDR1 and CDR2 sequences are LNHDA and SQIVND (reference sequence). The CDR3 protein is CASSSRIAGGPPGELFF. The CDR3 coding sequence is TGTGCCAGTAGTTCGCGAATAGCGGGAGGTCCTCCCGGGGAGCTGTTTTTT.

This clone has only a few counts. The chain couples TRBV11-2 to TRBJ1-2; D gene uncertain. Germline V gives CDR1 SGHAT, CDR2 FQNNGV. CDR3 length: 12 amino acids. Between the trimmed V and J ends, which lost 5 bases and 5 bases, there was a span of 9 bases. CDR3 DNA: TGTGCCAGCAGCCAGCGCTCTTATGGCTACACCTTC. It yields the protein CASSQRSYGYTF.

The V gene is TRBV7-9, the J gene TRBJ1-2, with 7 bases fitting TRBD1. From germline, CDR1 is SEHNR and CDR2 FQNEAQ (reference sequence). The CDR3 is 13 residues long. The V segment lost 4 bases and the J segment 9 bases; nucleotides outside the gene matches: 8. The CDR3 spells CASSYGTVKSYTF. The CDR3 bases are TGTGCCAGCAGCTACGGGACAGTTAAAAGCTACACCTTC.

The genes are TRBV5-6 and TRBJ2-1; 8 bases map to TRBD2. V shed 0 bases and J 8 bases; nucleotides not matched to a gene: 10. The germline V gene has CDR1 SGHDT and CDR2 YYEEEE. This CDR3 is built from 16 residues. CDR3 in DNA: TGTGCCAGCAGCTTGGGGGTTAGCGGGAATTGGGATGAGCAGTTCTTC. Amino acids: CASSLGVSGNWDEQFF.

The chain uses TRBV7-3 and TRBJ2-5, with 7 bases identical to TRBD1. J lost 4 bases, V lost 4 bases, and 9 bases had no gene match. CDR3 length: 15 residues. CDR1 is SGHTA and CDR2 is FQGTGA in the germline V gene. As DNA, the CDR3 is TGTGCCAGCAGCTCGAGGACAGGTGGGGGAGAGACCCAGTACTTC. Encoded protein: CASSSRTGGGETQYF.

This chain joins TRBV19 and TRBJ2-3, with D possibly matching TRBD2 (6 bases). The CDR3 is 15 residues long. V was shortened by 9 bases and J by 2 bases, with 18 bases between the two germline ends. The germline gives CDR1 LNHDA, CDR2 SQIVND (reference sequence). In nucleotides, the CDR3 is TGTGCCAGCCGACCAAAAGCGGGCAACACAGATACGCAGTATTTT. The encoded protein is CASRPKAGNTDTQYF.

V gene TRBV6-4 combines with J gene TRBJ2-2; 8 positions match TRBD1. Germline CDR1 MRHNA, CDR2 SNTAGT. The length of the CDR3 is 15 residues. V trimming: 3 bases; J trimming: 2 bases; junction bases outside the gene matches: 2. The CDR3 DNA reads TGTGCCAGCAGTGAAGGACAGGGAAACACCGGGGAGCTGTTTTTT. As protein: CASSEGQGNTGELFF.

This chain links TRBV28 with TRBJ1-1, with no clear D. Trimming cost V 5 bases and J 6 bases, with 16 bases left between them. Germline V gene lookup returns CDR1 MDHEN and CDR2 SYDVKM. The CDR3 covers 14 residues. The CDR3 DNA follows: TGTGCCAGCAGTGGGATAGAGGGAGAGGCTGAAGCTTTCTTT. It encodes CASSGIEGEAEAFF. Variable domain in full (rest from reference TRBV28 and TRBJ1-1): DVKVTQSSRYLVKRTGEKVFLECVQDMDHENMFWYRQDPGLGLRLIYFSYDVKMKEKGDIPEGYSVSREKKERFSLILESASTNQTSMYLCASSGIEGEAEAFFGQGTRLTVV.

The CDR3 coding sequence is TGTGCCAGCAGCCCACCGGGACCTAGCACTGAAGCTTTCTTT. Protein sequence: CASSPPGPSTEAFF. This rearrangement joins TRBV28 to TRBJ1-1; D may be TRBD1 (5 bases). Germline V gene data show CDR1 as MDHEN and CDR2 as SYDVKM. With 6 bases removed from V and 4 bases from J, the gap between germline ends came to 15 bases. This CDR3 is 14 amino acids long.

This clone was seen a single time. The chain recombines TRBV2 with TRBJ1-4; D is possibly TRBD1 (6 bases). The V end lost 8 bases, the J end lost 10 bases, and 20 bases lay between the germline ends. The V gene's germline CDR1 is SNHLY and CDR2 FYNNEI. The CDR3 consists of 14 residues. CDR3 coding DNA: TGTGCCAGCGAGGGGGGGTCCCAGGGCGGAAAACTGTTTTTT. Amino acids: CASEGGSQGGKLFF.

The chain links TRBV6-2 or TRBV6-3 to TRBJ2-6; D remains unclear. Germline CDR1 and CDR2: MNHEY and SVGEGT. The ends were cut back, 2 bases at V and 8 bases at J, with 13 bases in the middle. CDR3 length: 15 amino acids. CDR3 sequence reads: CASSYGETITNVLTF. CDR3 in DNA: TGTGCCAGCAGTTACGGTGAGACAATTACCAACGTCCTGACTTTC.

The chain employs TRBV4-1 and TRBJ2-1, with unresolved D. The V end was cut by 1 base, the J end by 8 bases, with 9 bases between. There are 13 residues in the CDR3. Germline V gene data show CDR1 as MGHRA and CDR2 as YSYEKL. This chain's CDR3 is CASSQVVSDEQFF. As DNA, the CDR3 is TGCGCCAGCAGCCAAGTGGTGTCAGATGAGCAGTTCTTC.

The J gene is TRBJ1-2, the V gene TRBV28; D is uncertain. Germline values: CDR1 MDHEN, CDR2 SYDVKM. This CDR3 is built from 12 residues. V lost 3 bases and J lost 11, with 13 bases in between. CDR3 loop: CASSFAVRGYTF. The CDR3 DNA sequence: TGTGCCAGCAGTTTTGCTGTCCGGGGTTACACCTTC.

This chain connects TRBV7-2 to TRBJ2-2, with TRBD2 matching 7 bases. The CDR3 sequence is 16 residues long. Looked up from germline, CDR1 is SGHTA and CDR2 is FQGNSA. The trim removed 5 bases at V and 6 bases at J, leaving 12 bases unmatched. CDR3 nucleotide sequence: TGTGCCAGCAGCCCAGGAAAAGGACTAGTTTCCGGGGAGCTGTTTTTT. Translated: CASSPGKGLVSGELFF.

This clone has only a few counts. The chain links TRBV3-1 (or the pseudogene TRBV3-2) to TRBJ2-7; D remains unclear. CDR3 length equals 12 residues. Trimming pared 4 bases from V and 3 bases from J, leaving 7 bases between. CDR1 is LGHDT, CDR2 YNNKEL, per germline (reference sequence). For the CDR3, the DNA is TGTGCCAGCAGCCGCATTGACTACGAGCAGTACTTC. Amino acid sequence: CASSRIDYEQYF.

This chain uses TRBV18 with TRBJ2-1; D tentatively reads TRBD1 or TRBD2 (6 bases each). V was pared by 2 bases and J by 8 bases, with 13 bases between. The CDR3 is 14 amino acids. Germline V gives CDR1 KGHSH, CDR2 LQKENI. CDR3 region: CASSPRSGGYEQFF. CDR3 DNA sequence: TGTGCCAGCTCACCAAGATCCGGGGGCTATGAGCAGTTCTTC.

The rearrangement uses TRBV30 and TRBJ1-2; the D gene is possibly TRBD1 (5 bases). Germline V CDR1 and CDR2: GTSNPN, SVGIG (reference sequence). Trimming shortened V by 2 bases and J by 5 bases, and 12 bases separated the two germline ends. This CDR3 spans 13 amino acids. The CDR3 nucleotides are TGTGCCTGGAGTCCGACCCCAGGGTATGGCTACACCTTC. Residues: CAWSPTPGYGYTF.